This T cell receptor beta chain came from a study of blood T cells in healthy people across ages. General study findings and limits: A strong correlation between TCR beta diversity and naive T cell percentage was seen. No conclusive comparison of naive versus antigen-experienced cells was possible with unsorted PBMCs. Per million T cells, TCR beta diversity dropped about linearly as age rose.

Germline CDR1 is MNHEY and CDR2 is SVGEGT. V lost 6 bases, J lost 0 bases, and 7 bases lay in between. The CDR3 contains 13 residues. The use of a sample-barcoded 5' primer and a J-beta primer mix characterized a second PCR of roughly 6 to 12 cycles. No fewer than 3 million CDR3-containing paired-end reads came from each sample. MiXCR, run by TCRdb on the 5' RACE reads, gives a single entry per CDR3 protein. Of 1,800,000 or so distinct CDR3 sequences listed, approximately 39% are singletons. A few counts support this clonotype. Its antigen is still unknown. This clonotype was sampled from a human donor in good health. The rearrangement uses TRBV6-2 or TRBV6-3 and TRBJ2-3; D is uncertain. The sequenced sample was blood. CDR3 bases: TGTGCCAGCAGGTCAGTTAGCACAGATACGCAGTATTTT. As protein: CASRSVSTDTQYF.